This entry describes one TCR beta chain. This sample was taken from a study of blood T cell repertoires in COVID-19. Measured with immunoSEQ multiplex PCR; TCRdb has only the in-frame clones, and not every one. This sample has 100,000 to 150,000 clones, with around 70% found just once. The germline CDR1 and CDR2 sequences are SGHVS and FNYEAQ. The CDR3 consists of 15 residues. The V and J ends lost 1 base and 0 bases respectively, with 8 bases between them. The clonotype comes from a man older than 75 with COVID-19, enrolled during active disease. The material sequenced was peripheral blood. This sequence joins TRBV7-6 and TRBJ2-3, with a weak D call TRBD2 (5 bases). CDR3 in amino acids: CASSLGTLSTDTQYF. The CDR3 DNA is TGTGCCAGCAGCTTAGGGACTTTGAGCACAGATACGCAGTATTTT. Full variable domain (rest looked up from reference TRBV7-6 and TRBJ2-3): GAGVSQSPRYKVTKRGQDVALRCDPISGHVSLYWYRQALGQGPEFLTYFNYEAQQDKSGLPNDRFSAERPEGSISTLTIQRTEQRDSAMYRCASSLGTLSTDTQYFGPGTRLTVL.